The rows below give T cell receptor beta chains drawn from one sample of a study of cytomegalovirus exposure and HLA in healthy donors. TCRdb's copy holds only in-frame clones and misses some; the assay was immunoSEQ multiplex PCR. This sample has 60,000 to 70,000 clones; about four fifths occur once, and the top ten carry roughly 4%. The sample taken for sequencing was PBMCs. These TCRs come from a woman in her thirties in good health and CMV-seronegative. The CDR3 runs from the conserved cysteine through the conserved F or W. Fields, in order: D gene, J gene, clone size, CDR3 length, V gene, CDR3 DNA, CDR3 protein. The D gene is left open where the match is weak. Size tells how often a clone was seen (once, few, many) or the class of an expanded clone, and some rows leave it out.

d_gene: TRBD1
j_gene: TRBJ2-1
abundance: .
len: 13
v_gene: TRBV10-3
CDR3nt: TGTGCCATCTTATCGACGACCGACAGGGCCCAGTTCTTC
CDR3aa: CAILSTTDRAQFF

d_gene: .
j_gene: TRBJ2-2
abundance: .
len: 14
v_gene: TRBV7-3
CDR3nt: TGTGCCAGCAGCCGCCAGGGGAACACCGGGGAGCTGTTTTTT
CDR3aa: CASSRQGNTGELFF

d_gene: .
j_gene: TRBJ2-7
abundance: .
len: 12
v_gene: TRBV14
CDR3nt: TGTGCCAGCGCGTTAGGGAGCTACGAGCAGTACTTC
CDR3aa: CASALGSYEQYF

d_gene: .
j_gene: TRBJ2-2
abundance: .
len: 13
v_gene: TRBV30
CDR3nt: TGTGCCTATATCCTCGCGAACACCGGGGAGCTGTTTTTT
CDR3aa: CAYILANTGELFF

d_gene: TRBD2
j_gene: TRBJ2-7
abundance: .
len: 16
v_gene: TRBV10-3
CDR3nt: TGTGCCATCAGTGCAGGGACTAGCGGGTCCACCTACGAGCAGTACTTC
CDR3aa: CAISAGTSGSTYEQYF

d_gene: .
j_gene: TRBJ2-6
abundance: .
len: 12
v_gene: TRBV29-1
CDR3nt: TGCAGCGTACGGTCTGGGGCCAACGTCCTGACTTTC
CDR3aa: CSVRSGANVLTF

d_gene: TRBD1
j_gene: TRBJ1-2
abundance: .
len: 14
v_gene: TRBV6-1
CDR3nt: TGTGCCAGCAGAAGCCGGGACAGGGCCTATGGCTACACCTTC
CDR3aa: CASRSRDRAYGYTF

d_gene: .
j_gene: TRBJ2-7
abundance: .
len: 12
v_gene: TRBV29-1
CDR3nt: TGCAGCGTTGAAGCAGGGGCCTACGAGCAGTACTTC
CDR3aa: CSVEAGAYEQYF

d_gene: .
j_gene: TRBJ1-2
abundance: .
len: 15
v_gene: TRBV7-8
CDR3nt: TGTGCCAGCAGCTTCAGGGATTCCCCTAACTATGGCTACACCTTC
CDR3aa: CASSFRDSPNYGYTF

d_gene: .
j_gene: TRBJ1-5
abundance: .
len: 16
v_gene: TRBV7-2
CDR3nt: TGTGCCAGCAGCTCCCTCGGGAGGAATAGCAATCAGCCCCAGCATTTT
CDR3aa: CASSSLGRNSNQPQHF

d_gene: .
j_gene: TRBJ2-1
abundance: medium-sized
len: 14
v_gene: TRBV6-4
CDR3nt: TGTGCCAGCAGTGAATCGGTAGGGGGCAATGAGCAGTTCTTC
CDR3aa: CASSESVGGNEQFF

d_gene: .
j_gene: TRBJ1-2
abundance: .
len: 12
v_gene: TRBV28
CDR3nt: TGTGCCAGCTGGGAGGTCAACTATGGCTACACCTTC
CDR3aa: CASWEVNYGYTF

d_gene: .
j_gene: TRBJ1-4
abundance: once
len: 15
v_gene: TRBV9
CDR3nt: TGTGCCAGCAGCGTAGGCGGGACGGCAAATGAAAAACTGTTTTTT
CDR3aa: CASSVGGTANEKLFF